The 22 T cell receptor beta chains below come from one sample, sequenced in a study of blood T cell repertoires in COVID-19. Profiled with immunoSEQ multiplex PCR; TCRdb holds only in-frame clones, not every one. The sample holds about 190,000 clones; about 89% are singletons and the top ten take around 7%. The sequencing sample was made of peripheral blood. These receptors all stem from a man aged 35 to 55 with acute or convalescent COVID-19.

CDR3 sequence: CASSFIAADEKLFF. CDR3 in DNA: TGTGCCAGCAGCTTTATCGCAGCGGATGAAAAACTGTTTTTT. The V call is TRBV5-6, the J call TRBJ1-4; unclear D gene. Trimming took 2 bases from V and 6 from J, leaving 11 bases between them. Germline V lookup: CDR1 SGHDT, CDR2 YYEEEE. CDR3 size: 14 residues.

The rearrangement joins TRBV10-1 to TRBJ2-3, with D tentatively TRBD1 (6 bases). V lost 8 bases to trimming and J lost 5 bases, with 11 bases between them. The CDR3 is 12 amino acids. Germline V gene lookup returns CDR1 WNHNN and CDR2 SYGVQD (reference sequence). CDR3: CASGQGRDTQYF. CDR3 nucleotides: TGCGCCAGCGGGCAGGGGCGAGATACGCAGTATTTT.

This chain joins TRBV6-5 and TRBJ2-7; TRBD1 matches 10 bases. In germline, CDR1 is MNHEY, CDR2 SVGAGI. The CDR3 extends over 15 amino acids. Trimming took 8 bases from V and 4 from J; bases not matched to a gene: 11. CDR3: CASLPGTGVPYEQYF. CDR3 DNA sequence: TGTGCCAGCCTACCCGGGACAGGGGTACCTTACGAGCAGTACTTC.

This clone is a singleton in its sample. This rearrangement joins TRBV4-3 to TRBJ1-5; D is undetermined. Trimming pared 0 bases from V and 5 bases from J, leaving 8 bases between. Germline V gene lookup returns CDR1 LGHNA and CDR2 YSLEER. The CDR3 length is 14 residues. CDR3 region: CASSQEWLYQPQHF. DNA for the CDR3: TGCGCCAGCAGCCAAGAATGGCTGTATCAGCCCCAGCATTTT.

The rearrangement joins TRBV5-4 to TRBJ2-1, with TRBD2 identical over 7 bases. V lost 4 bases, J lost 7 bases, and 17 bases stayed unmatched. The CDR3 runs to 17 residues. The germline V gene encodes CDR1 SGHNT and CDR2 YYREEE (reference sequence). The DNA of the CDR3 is TGTGCCAGCAGCCTCGATGTCCGCACTAGCGCCAGGAATGAGCAGTTCTTC. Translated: CASSLDVRTSARNEQFF.

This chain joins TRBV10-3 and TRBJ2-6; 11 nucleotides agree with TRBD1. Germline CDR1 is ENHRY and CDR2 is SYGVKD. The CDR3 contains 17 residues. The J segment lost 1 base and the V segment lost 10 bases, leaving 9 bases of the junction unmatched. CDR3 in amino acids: CANKPGQGESGANVLTF. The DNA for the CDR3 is TGTGCCAACAAGCCGGGACAGGGGGAATCTGGGGCCAACGTCCTGACTTTC.

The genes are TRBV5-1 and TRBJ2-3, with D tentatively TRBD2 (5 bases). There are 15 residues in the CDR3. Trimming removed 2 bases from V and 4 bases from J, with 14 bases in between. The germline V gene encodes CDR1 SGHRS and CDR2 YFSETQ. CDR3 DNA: TGCGCCAGCAGCTTCGGACTGACATACTCAGATACGCAGTATTTT. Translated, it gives CASSFGLTYSDTQYF.

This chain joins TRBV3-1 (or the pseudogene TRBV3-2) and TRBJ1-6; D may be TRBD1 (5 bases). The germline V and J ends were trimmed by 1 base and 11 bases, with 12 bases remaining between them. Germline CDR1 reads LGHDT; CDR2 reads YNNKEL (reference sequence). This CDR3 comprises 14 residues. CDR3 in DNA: TGTGCCAGCAGCCAAGGGCCGACAGTCGCACCCCTCCACTTT. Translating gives CASSQGPTVAPLHF.

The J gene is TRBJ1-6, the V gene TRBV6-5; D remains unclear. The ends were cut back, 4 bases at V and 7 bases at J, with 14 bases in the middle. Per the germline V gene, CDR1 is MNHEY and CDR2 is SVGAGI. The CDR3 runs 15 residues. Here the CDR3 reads CASSSSRTGNSPLHF. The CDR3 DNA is TGTGCCAGCAGTTCCTCCAGGACTGGCAATTCACCCCTCCACTTT.

Here the CDR3 reads CASRSTGFWGYTF. As DNA, the CDR3 is TGTGCCAGCAGGTCGACAGGGTTTTGGGGCTACACCTTC. The chain couples TRBV6-5 to TRBJ1-2; 7 nucleotides line up with TRBD1. V shed 6 bases, J shed 8 bases, and the junction held 9 bases outside the gene matches. From germline, CDR1 is MNHEY and CDR2 SVGAGI. This CDR3 has 13 residues.

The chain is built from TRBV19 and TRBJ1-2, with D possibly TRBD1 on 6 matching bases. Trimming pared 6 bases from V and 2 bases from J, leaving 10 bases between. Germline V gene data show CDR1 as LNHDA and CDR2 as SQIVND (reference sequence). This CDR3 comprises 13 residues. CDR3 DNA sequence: TGTGCCAGTAGACTTACAGGGAACTATGGCTACACCTTC. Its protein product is CASRLTGNYGYTF.

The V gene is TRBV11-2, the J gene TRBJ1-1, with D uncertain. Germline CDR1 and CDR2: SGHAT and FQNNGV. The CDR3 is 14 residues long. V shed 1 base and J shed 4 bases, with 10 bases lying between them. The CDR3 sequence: CASSLVPGGTEAFF. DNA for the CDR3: TGTGCCAGCAGCTTAGTCCCGGGAGGCACTGAAGCTTTCTTT.

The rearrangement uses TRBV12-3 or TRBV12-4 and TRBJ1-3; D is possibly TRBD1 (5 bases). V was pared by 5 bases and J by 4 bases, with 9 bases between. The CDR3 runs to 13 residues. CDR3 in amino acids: CASSSRTGNTIYF. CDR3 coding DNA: TGTGCCAGCAGTAGCCGGACAGGAAACACCATATATTTT.

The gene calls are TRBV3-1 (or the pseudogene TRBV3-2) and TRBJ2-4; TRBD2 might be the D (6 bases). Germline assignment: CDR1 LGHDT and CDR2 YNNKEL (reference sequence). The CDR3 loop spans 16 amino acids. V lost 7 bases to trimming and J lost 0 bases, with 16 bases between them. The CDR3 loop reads CASTVGTGLAKNIQYF. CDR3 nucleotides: TGTGCCAGCACTGTTGGGACTGGATTAGCCAAAAACATTCAGTACTTC.

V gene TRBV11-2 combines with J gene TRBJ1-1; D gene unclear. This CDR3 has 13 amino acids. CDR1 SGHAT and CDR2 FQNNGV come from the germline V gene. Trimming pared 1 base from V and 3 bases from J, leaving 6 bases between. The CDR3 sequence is CASSLVGDTEAFF. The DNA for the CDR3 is TGTGCCAGCAGCTTAGTCGGGGACACTGAAGCTTTCTTT.

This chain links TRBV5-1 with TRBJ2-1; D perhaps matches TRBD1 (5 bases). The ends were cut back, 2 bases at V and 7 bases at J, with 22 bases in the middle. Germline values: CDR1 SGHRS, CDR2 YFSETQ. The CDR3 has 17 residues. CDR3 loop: CASSFVLEAQVHNEQFF. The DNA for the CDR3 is TGCGCCAGCAGCTTCGTTCTTGAGGCACAGGTACATAATGAGCAGTTCTTC.

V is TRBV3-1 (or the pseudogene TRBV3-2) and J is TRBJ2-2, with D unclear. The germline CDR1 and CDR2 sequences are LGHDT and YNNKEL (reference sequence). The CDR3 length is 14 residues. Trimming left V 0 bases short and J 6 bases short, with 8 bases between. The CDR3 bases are TGTGCCAGCAGCCAAGATCCCGGTGCCGGGGAGCTGTTTTTT. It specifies CASSQDPGAGELFF.

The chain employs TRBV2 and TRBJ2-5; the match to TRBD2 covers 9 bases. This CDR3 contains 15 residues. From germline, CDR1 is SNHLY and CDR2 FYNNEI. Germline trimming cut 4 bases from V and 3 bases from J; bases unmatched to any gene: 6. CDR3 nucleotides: TGTGCCAGCAGTGCTACCCGGACTAGCGAAGAGACCCAGTACTTC. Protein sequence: CASSATRTSEETQYF.

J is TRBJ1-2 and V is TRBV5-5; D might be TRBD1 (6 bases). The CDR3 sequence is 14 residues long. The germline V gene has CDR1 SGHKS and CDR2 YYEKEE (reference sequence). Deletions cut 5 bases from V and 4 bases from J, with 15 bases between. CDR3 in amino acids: CASRAPGGAYGYTF. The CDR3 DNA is TGTGCCAGCAGGGCCCCGGGGGGCGCCTATGGCTACACCTTC.

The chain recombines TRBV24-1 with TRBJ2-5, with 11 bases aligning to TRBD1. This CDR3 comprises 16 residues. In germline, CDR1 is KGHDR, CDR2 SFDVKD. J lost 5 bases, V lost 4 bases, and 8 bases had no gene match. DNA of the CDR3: TGTGCCACCAGTGACCCCGGGACAGGGGGTGGGGAGACCCAGTACTTC. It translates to CATSDPGTGGGETQYF.

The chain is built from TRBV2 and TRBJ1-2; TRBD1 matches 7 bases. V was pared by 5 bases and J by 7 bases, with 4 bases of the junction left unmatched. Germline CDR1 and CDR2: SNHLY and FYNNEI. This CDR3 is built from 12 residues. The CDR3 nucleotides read TGTGCCAGCAGTCGACAGGGAGGTGGCTACACCTTC. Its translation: CASSRQGGGYTF. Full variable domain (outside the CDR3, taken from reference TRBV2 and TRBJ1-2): EPEVTQTPSHQVTQMGQEVILRCVPISNHLYFYWYRQILGQKVEFLVSFYNNEISEKSEIFDDQFSVERPDGSNFTLKIRSTKLEDSAMYFCASSRQGGGYTFGSGTRLTVV.

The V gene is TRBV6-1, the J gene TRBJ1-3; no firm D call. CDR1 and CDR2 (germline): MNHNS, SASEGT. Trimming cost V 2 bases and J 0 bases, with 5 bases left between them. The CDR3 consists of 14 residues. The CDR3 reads CASSEHSSGNTIYF. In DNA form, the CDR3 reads TGTGCCAGCAGTGAACACAGCTCTGGAAACACCATATATTTT.